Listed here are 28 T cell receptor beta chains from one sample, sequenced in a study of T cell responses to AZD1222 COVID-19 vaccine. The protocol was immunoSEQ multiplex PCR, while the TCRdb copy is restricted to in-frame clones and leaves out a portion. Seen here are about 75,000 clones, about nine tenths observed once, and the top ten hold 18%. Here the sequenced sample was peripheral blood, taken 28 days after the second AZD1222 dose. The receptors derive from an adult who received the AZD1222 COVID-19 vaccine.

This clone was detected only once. CDR3 amino acids: CASSYGTSGRTGELFF. DNA for the CDR3: TGTGCCAGCAGTTACGGGACTAGCGGAAGAACCGGGGAGCTGTTTTTT. The rearrangement joins TRBV2 to TRBJ2-2, with 11 nucleotides matching TRBD2. The CDR3 length is 16 residues. Trimming took 5 bases from V and 5 from J; bases not matched to a gene: 7. The germline V gene encodes CDR1 SNHLY and CDR2 FYNNEI.

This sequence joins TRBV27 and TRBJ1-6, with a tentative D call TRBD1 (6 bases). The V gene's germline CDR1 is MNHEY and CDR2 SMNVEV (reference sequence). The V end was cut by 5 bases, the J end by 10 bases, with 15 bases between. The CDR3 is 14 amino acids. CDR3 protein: CASSRGGLGSPLHF. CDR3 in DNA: TGTGCCAGCAGTCGCGGGGGGCTAGGATCACCCCTCCACTTT.

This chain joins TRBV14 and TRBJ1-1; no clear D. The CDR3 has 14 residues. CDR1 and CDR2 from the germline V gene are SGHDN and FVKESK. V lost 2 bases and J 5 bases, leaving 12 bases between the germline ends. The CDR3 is CASSQLLAGTEAFF. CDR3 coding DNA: TGTGCCAGCAGCCAACTCCTGGCGGGAACTGAAGCTTTCTTT.

Here the CDR3 reads CAIAAGISGNTIYF. The CDR3 DNA follows: TGTGCCATCGCGGCAGGCATCTCTGGAAACACCATATATTTT. The gene calls are TRBV10-3 and TRBJ1-3; no firm D call. Between the trimmed V and J ends, which lost 8 bases and 0 bases, there was a span of 11 bases. The CDR3 loop spans 14 amino acids. The V gene's germline CDR1 is ENHRY and CDR2 SYGVKD.

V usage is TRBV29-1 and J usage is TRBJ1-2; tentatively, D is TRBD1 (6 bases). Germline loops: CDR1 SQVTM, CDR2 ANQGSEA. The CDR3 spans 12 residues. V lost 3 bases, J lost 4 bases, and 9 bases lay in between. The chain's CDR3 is CSVDSGVYGYTF. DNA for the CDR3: TGCAGCGTTGATTCAGGGGTCTATGGCTACACCTTC.

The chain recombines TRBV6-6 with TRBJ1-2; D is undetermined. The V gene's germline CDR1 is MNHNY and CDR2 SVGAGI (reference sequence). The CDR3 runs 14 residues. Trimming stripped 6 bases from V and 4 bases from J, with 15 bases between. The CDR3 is CASRGLGQVYGYTF. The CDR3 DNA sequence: TGTGCCAGCAGGGGCCTAGGTCAGGTCTATGGCTACACCTTC.

CDR3 sequence: CASSFGGQGGGYTF. The CDR3 DNA reads as TGTGCCAGCAGCTTCGGGGGACAGGGAGGTGGCTACACCTTC. The V gene is TRBV7-2, the J gene TRBJ1-2; 9 nucleotides line up with TRBD1. V was clipped by 3 bases and J by 7 bases; unmatched bases: 6. This CDR3 is 14 amino acids long. The V gene's germline CDR1 is SGHTA and CDR2 FQGNSA. The complete variable domain, with remaining parts taken from reference TRBV7-2 and TRBJ1-2, reads GAGVSQSPSNKVTEKGKDVELRCDPISGHTALYWYRQSLGQGLEFLIYFQGNSAPDKSGLPSDRFSAERTGGSVSTLTIQRTQQEDSAVYLCASSFGGQGGGYTFGSGTRLTVV.

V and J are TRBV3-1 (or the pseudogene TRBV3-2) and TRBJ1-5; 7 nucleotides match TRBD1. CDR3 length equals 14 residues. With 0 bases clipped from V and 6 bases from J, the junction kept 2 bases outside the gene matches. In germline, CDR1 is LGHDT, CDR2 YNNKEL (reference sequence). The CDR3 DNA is TGTGCCAGCAGCCAAGAGGGGACAGCTCAGCCCCAGCATTTT. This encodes CASSQEGTAQPQHF.

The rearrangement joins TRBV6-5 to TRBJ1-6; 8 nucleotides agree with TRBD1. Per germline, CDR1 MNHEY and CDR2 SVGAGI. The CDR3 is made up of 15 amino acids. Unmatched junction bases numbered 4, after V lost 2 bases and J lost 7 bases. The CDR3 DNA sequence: TGTGCCAGCAGTTACCGTACAGGGGGAAATTCACCCCTCCACTTT. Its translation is CASSYRTGGNSPLHF.

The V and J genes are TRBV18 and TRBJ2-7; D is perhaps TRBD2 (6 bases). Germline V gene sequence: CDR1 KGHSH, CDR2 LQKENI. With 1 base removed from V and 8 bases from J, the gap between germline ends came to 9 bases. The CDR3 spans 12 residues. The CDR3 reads CASSPRGVKQYF. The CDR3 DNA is TGTGCCAGCTCACCACGGGGGGTTAAGCAGTACTTC.

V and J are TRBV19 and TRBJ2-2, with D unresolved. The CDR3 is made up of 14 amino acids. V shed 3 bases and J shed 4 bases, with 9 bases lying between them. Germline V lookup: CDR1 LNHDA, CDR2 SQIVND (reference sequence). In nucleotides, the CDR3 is TGTGCCAGTAGTATTAGGCGGTCCACCGGGGAGCTGTTTTTT. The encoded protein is CASSIRRSTGELFF.

The CDR3 spells CASSASGGYEAFF. CDR3 nucleotides: TGTGCCAGCAGCGCGAGTGGGGGTTATGAAGCTTTCTTT. The V call is TRBV9, the J call TRBJ1-1; a weak D match, TRBD1 (5 bases). V gave up 3 bases and J gave up 7 bases, with 13 bases separating them. CDR3 size: 13 residues. CDR1 is SGDLS and CDR2 is YYNGEE in the germline V gene.

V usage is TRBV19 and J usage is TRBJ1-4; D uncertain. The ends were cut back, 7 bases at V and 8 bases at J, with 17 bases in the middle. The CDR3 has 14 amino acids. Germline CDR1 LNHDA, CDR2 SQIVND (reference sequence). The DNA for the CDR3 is TGTGCCAGTACCGGATCCCATGAGGGCGAAAAACTGTTTTTT. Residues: CASTGSHEGEKLFF.

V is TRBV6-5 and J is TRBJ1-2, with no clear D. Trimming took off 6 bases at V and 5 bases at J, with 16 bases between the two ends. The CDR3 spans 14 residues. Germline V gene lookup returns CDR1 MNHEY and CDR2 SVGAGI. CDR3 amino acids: CASRRRTAFYGYTF. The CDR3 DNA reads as TGTGCCAGCAGAAGAAGGACGGCTTTTTATGGCTACACCTTC.

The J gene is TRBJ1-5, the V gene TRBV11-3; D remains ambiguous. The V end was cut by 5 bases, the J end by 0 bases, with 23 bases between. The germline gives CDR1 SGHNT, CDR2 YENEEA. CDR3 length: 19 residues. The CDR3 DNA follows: TGTGCCAGCAGCCCTAACAGAGATCGTCTACCTTATAGCAATCAGCCCCAGCATTTT. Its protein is CASSPNRDRLPYSNQPQHF.

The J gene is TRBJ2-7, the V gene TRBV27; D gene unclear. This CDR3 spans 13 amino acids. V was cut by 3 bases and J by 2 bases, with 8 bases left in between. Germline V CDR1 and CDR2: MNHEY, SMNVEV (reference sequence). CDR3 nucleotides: TGTGCCAGCAGTTTTGCCGCTGCCTACGAGCAGTACTTC. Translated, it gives CASSFAAAYEQYF.

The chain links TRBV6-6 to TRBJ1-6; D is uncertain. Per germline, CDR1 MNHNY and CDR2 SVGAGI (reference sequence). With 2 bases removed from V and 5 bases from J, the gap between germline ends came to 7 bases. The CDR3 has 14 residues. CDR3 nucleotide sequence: TGTGCCAGCAGTTACCGGGCAGATAATTCACCCCTCCACTTT. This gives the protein CASSYRADNSPLHF.

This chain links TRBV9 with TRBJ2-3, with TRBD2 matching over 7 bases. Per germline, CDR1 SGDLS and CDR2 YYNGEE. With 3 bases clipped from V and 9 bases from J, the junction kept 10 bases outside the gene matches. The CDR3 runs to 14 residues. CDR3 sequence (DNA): TGTGCCAGCAGCGCGTCATGGACTAGAGGAACGCAGTATTTT. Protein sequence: CASSASWTRGTQYF.

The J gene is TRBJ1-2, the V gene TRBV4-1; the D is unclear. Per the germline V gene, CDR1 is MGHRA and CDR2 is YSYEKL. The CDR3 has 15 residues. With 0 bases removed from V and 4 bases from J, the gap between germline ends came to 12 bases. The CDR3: CASSQERDIVYGYTF. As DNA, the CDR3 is TGCGCCAGCAGCCAAGAACGAGATATTGTCTATGGCTACACCTTC.

CDR3 region: CASSQDGYRGYEQYF. The CDR3, as DNA: TGTGCCAGCAGCCAAGATGGTTACAGGGGCTACGAGCAGTACTTC. V usage is TRBV3-1 (or the pseudogene TRBV3-2) and J usage is TRBJ2-7, with 7 bases identical to TRBD1. The CDR3 loop spans 15 amino acids. The ends lost 0 bases at V and 3 bases at J; junction bases unmatched: 5. Germline V lookup: CDR1 LGHDT, CDR2 YNNKEL (reference sequence).

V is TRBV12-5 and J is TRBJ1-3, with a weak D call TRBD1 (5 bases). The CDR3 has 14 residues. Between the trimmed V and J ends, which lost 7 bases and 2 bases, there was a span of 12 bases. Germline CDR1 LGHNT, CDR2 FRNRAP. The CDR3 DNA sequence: TGTGCTAGTGCCTCCGGGACTGCTGGAAACACCATATATTTT. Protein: CASASGTAGNTIYF.

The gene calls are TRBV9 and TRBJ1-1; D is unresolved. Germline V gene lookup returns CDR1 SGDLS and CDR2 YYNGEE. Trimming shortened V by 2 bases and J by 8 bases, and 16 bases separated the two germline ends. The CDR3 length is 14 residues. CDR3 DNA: TGTGCCAGCAGCGTGGATGGGTTCGCAGGAGAAGCTTTCTTT. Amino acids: CASSVDGFAGEAFF.

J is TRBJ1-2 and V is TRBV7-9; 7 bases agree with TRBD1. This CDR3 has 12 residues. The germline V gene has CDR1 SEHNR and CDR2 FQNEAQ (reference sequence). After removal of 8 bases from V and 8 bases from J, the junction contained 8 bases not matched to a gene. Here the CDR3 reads CASGTGETGYTF. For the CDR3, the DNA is TGTGCCAGCGGAACAGGGGAAACAGGCTACACCTTC.

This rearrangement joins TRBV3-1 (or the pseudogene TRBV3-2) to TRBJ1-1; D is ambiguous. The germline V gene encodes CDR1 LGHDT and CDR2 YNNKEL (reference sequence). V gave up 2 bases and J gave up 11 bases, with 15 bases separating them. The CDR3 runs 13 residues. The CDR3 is CASSQIGKPIAFF. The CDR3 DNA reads TGTGCCAGCAGCCAAATAGGGAAGCCCATCGCTTTCTTT.

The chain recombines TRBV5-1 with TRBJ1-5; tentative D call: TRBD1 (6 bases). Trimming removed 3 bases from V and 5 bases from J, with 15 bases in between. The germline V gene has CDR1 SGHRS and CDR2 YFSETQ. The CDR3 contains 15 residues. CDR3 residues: CASSSEDKGDQPQHF. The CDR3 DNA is TGCGCCAGCAGCTCAGAGGACAAGGGGGATCAGCCCCAGCATTTT.

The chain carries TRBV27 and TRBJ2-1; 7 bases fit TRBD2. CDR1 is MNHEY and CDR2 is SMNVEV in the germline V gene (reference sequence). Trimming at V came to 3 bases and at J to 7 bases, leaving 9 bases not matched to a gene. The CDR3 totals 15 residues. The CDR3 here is CASSFRVGGLNEQFF. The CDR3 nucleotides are TGTGCCAGCAGTTTTCGGGTGGGGGGGTTAAATGAGCAGTTCTTC.

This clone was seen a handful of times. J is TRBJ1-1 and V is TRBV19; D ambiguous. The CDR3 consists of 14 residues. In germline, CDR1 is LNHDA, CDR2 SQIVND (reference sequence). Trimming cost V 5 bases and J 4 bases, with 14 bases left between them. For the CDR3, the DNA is TGTGCCAGTAGTCAGCGATCAAGCACCACTGAAGCTTTCTTT. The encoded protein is CASSQRSSTTEAFF.

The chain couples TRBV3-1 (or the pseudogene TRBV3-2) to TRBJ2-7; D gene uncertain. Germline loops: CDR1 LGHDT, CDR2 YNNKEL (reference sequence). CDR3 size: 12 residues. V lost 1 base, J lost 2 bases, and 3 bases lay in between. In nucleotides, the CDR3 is TGTGCCAGCAGCCAAGGGCCCTACGAGCAGTACTTC. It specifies CASSQGPYEQYF.